Reported below is one TCR beta chain. This record belongs to a study of blood T cells in healthy people across ages. Looking at the study overall: About one barcoded beta molecule per two T cells was captured by template switching.

The ends were cut back, 3 bases at V and 15 bases at J, with 18 bases in the middle. Germline V gives CDR1 LGHDT, CDR2 YNNKEL (reference sequence). The CDR3 totals 13 residues. Donors each provided roughly 10 milliliters of peripheral blood. Every sample gave at least 6 micrograms of total RNA when it was extracted. Then a second PCR, running roughly 7 to 11 cycles, was carried out with a sample-barcoded 5' primer and a J-beta primer mix. Every molecule of cDNA carried a tag from a template-switch adaptor with 12 random nucleotides. TCRdb reprocessed the 5' RACE reads with MiXCR, giving one entry per CDR3 protein. This sample has approximately 810,000 distinct CDR3 sequences, with 29% found just once.

Sequences were obtained from blood. The sequence was collected from an elderly woman in good health. The rearrangement joins TRBV3-1 to TRBJ2-1, with D perhaps matching TRBD1 or TRBD2 (6 bases each). CDR3 sequence: CASSHSVGGGPFF. Written as DNA, the CDR3 is TGTGCCAGCAGCCATTCTGTAGGAGGGGGGCCGTTCTTC.